This T cell receptor beta chain derives from a study of regulatory T cells in long-lasting Graves disease. Study in general: Recently diagnosed Graves' patients had received antithyroid drugs for under 3 months. General study findings and limits: Small numbers of samples may have cut accuracy.

Indicated time point: newly diagnosed GD, antithyroid drugs for less than 3 months. Scientists built the TCR library using RNA that was extracted from PBMCs. The CDR3 has 18 amino acids. V gave up 6 bases and J gave up 0 bases, with 18 bases separating them. Germline CDR1 reads MNHEY; CDR2 reads SVGEGT. In its sample, this clonotype was seen many times. Its antigen is undetermined. HTBI primers from iRepertoire and Arm-PCR of CDR3 regions yielded the TCR beta libraries. TCRdb re-analysed the multiplex PCR reads in MiXCR, keeping a single row per CDR3 protein. Of 360,000 or so distinct CDR3 sequences detected, 12% appear once; the ten largest clones hold approximately 17%. The sample was also linked to a second study, of T cells in Graves' hyperthyroidism and ophthalmopathy. That work contributes: Using the HTBI primer set, a first-round RT-PCR was run on the TCR CDR3. The majority of expanded thyroid clonotypes above 0.001 also appeared in blood.

The J gene is TRBJ2-6, the V gene TRBV6-2 or TRBV6-3, with a tentative D call TRBD1 (5 bases). Sample: peripheral blood mononuclear cells (PBMCs), taken at new diagnosis, from a patient treated with antithyroid drugs. This TCR came from a woman under 30 with Graves disease. Here the CDR3 DNA reads TGTGCCAGCAGACAAGGGGCTAGTCGCTACTCTGGGGCCAACGTCCTGACTTTC. This gives the protein CASRQGASRYSGANVLTF.